This passage covers 11 T cell receptor beta chains from one sample sequenced in a study of metastatic and nonmetastatic thyroid tumors. TCRdb re-called the PCR reads through MiXCR. The sample lists some 25,000 clones, about 16% seen once, with about 3.3% in the top ten. All patients were untreated before thyroid surgery. The material sequenced was blood. These receptor sequences come from a female donor with papillary thyroid cancer or a benign thyroid nodule (not recorded which). Some clones in this sample may be carry-over from other donors' samples.

This clone was seen ten or more times. The V call is TRBV6-1, the J call TRBJ1-1; 8 bases align to TRBD1. The CDR3 is 14 residues long. Unmatched junction bases numbered 2, after V lost 1 base and J lost 4 bases. CDR1 and CDR2 (germline): MNHNS, SASEGT. The CDR3 loop reads CASSEDRGATEAFF. Written as DNA, the CDR3 is TGTGCCAGCAGTGAAGACAGGGGGGCCACTGAAGCTTTCTTT.

This clone was recorded many times. Other DNA sequences in this sample translate to the same CDR3. The V and J genes are TRBV5-6 and TRBJ2-7; 10 bases line up with TRBD1. The CDR3 runs to 14 residues. Germline-derived CDR1 and CDR2 are SGHDT and YYEEEE. V gave up 4 bases and J gave up 3 bases; unmatched junction bases: 4. The CDR3 nucleotides read TGTGCCAGCAGCCTCCGGGACAGGGGCTACGAGCAGTACTTC. This codes for CASSLRDRGYEQYF.

At least ten counts were recorded for this clone. V and J are TRBV30 and TRBJ1-5, with D unresolved. The CDR3 spans 13 residues. V lost 2 bases, J lost 7 bases, and 12 bases lay in between. Germline assignment: CDR1 GTSNPN and CDR2 SVGIG (reference sequence). The CDR3 here is CAWSRQVGQPQHF. The DNA for the CDR3 is TGTGCCTGGAGTAGGCAGGTCGGCCAGCCCCAGCATTTT.

Sample share makes this clone medium-sized (0.01 to 0.1%). This chain joins TRBV6-1 and TRBJ2-1; D perhaps matches TRBD2 (6 bases). The length of the CDR3 is 14 residues. Looked up from germline, CDR1 is MNHNS and CDR2 is SASEGT. V was clipped by 4 bases and J by 4 bases, with 11 bases between them. CDR3 sequence (DNA): TGTGCCAGCAGTGGCGGACTAAATTACAATGAGCAGTTCTTC. Translated, it gives CASSGGLNYNEQFF.

This clone came up many times. The chain joins TRBV28 to TRBJ1-2, with a tentative D call TRBD1 (5 bases). In germline, CDR1 is MDHEN, CDR2 SYDVKM. Trimming stripped 6 bases from V and 3 bases from J, with 14 bases between. The CDR3 is made up of 14 amino acids. This CDR3 is CASRYTDRDYGYTF. The CDR3 bases are TGTGCCAGCAGATATACTGACAGAGACTATGGCTACACCTTC.

This clone turned up a few times. The rearrangement links TRBV4-2 to TRBJ2-7; 9 nucleotides agree with TRBD2. Germline assignment: CDR1 LGHNA and CDR2 YNFKEQ. After removal of 4 bases from V and 5 bases from J, the junction contained 12 bases not matched to a gene. The CDR3 covers 16 residues. The CDR3 region is CASSPTGGGAVDEQYF. The CDR3 DNA follows: TGTGCCAGCAGCCCGACGGGCGGGGGGGCCGTCGACGAGCAGTACTTC.

At least ten counts were recorded for this clone. The chain links TRBV9 to TRBJ2-6; 9 bases map to TRBD2. CDR1 SGDLS and CDR2 YYNGEE come from the germline V gene. The CDR3 consists of 18 residues. Unmatched junction bases numbered 8, after V lost 3 bases and J lost 1 base. The CDR3 DNA follows: TGTGCCAGCAGCGAGGAGGCGGGGGGGTTGTCTGGGGCCAACGTCCTGACTTTC. The encoded protein is CASSEEAGGLSGANVLTF.

Ten or more counts support this clone. The genes are TRBV4-3 and TRBJ2-1, with a tentative D call TRBD2 (5 bases). CDR3 length equals 14 residues. The germline V gene encodes CDR1 LGHNA and CDR2 YSLEER. V was trimmed by 3 bases and J by 11 bases, leaving 17 bases between them. In nucleotides, the CDR3 is TGCGCCAGCAGCCAGTCATCCGGCGGGCTAAAGCAGTTCTTC. It is translated as CASSQSSGGLKQFF.

This clone was counted ten times or more. This rearrangement joins TRBV27 to TRBJ2-3, with D unclear. Deletions cut 7 bases from V and 0 bases from J, with 8 bases between. The CDR3 totals 13 residues. Germline V gene lookup returns CDR1 MNHEY and CDR2 SMNVEV (reference sequence). CDR3 nucleotide sequence: TGTGCCAGCACCGCCTCTAGCACAGATACGCAGTATTTT. Translation gives CASTASSTDTQYF.

This clone was seen repeatedly, ten times or more. The CDR3 sequence: CASSFRYGNTEAFF. CDR3 DNA: TGTGCCAGCAGCTTCAGGTATGGGAACACTGAAGCTTTCTTT. V and J are TRBV11-2 and TRBJ1-1; D is unresolved. Looked up from germline, CDR1 is SGHAT and CDR2 is FQNNGV. The CDR3 spans 14 residues. V was pared by 3 bases and J by 1 base, with 9 bases between.

The chain couples TRBV28 to TRBJ2-7; 9 nucleotides align to TRBD1. The V gene's germline CDR1 is MDHEN and CDR2 SYDVKM. The CDR3 totals 17 residues. The trim removed 4 bases at V and 2 bases at J, leaving 12 bases unmatched. The CDR3 region has the DNA TGTGCCAGCAGTTCACCACCTGGGACAGGGAGACCCTACGAGCAGTACTTC. This encodes CASSSPPGTGRPYEQYF.